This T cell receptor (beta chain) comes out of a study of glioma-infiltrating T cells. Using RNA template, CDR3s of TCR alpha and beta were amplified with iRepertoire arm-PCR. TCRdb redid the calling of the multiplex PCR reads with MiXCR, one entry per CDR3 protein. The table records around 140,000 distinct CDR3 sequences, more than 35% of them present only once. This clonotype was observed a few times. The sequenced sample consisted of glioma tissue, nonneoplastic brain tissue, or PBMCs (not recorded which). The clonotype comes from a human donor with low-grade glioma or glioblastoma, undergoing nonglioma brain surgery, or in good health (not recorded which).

The CDR3 region is CASSLVPQETQYF. CDR3 coding DNA: TGTGCCAGCAGCTTAGTGCCACAAGAGACCCAGTACTTC. This rearrangement joins TRBV7-2 to TRBJ2-5; D not resolved. The germline CDR1 and CDR2 sequences are SGHTA and FQGNSA. The CDR3 sequence is 13 residues long. V was shortened by 1 base and J by 2 bases, with 5 bases between the two germline ends.